One and the same sample provided the 3 T cell receptor beta chains below, sequenced in a study of blood T cell repertoires in COVID-19. The repertoire was sequenced with immunoSEQ multiplex PCR; TCRdb's copy has only in-frame clones and lacks some. This sample carries 250,000 to 300,000 clones, about nine tenths of them seen once, and the ten largest clones take approximately 3.3%. Sample: peripheral blood. The source of these receptors is a woman aged 40 to 50 with acute or convalescent COVID-19.

The chain recombines TRBV9 with TRBJ1-3; D gene ambiguous. The CDR3 covers 14 residues. Germline assignment: CDR1 SGDLS and CDR2 YYNGEE. V dropped 0 bases and J dropped 4 bases, with 8 bases sitting between them. The CDR3 spells CASSVGLLGNTIYF. The CDR3 DNA sequence: TGTGCCAGCAGCGTAGGTCTGTTGGGAAACACCATATATTTT.

The chain recombines TRBV2 with TRBJ2-7; D may be TRBD1 (6 bases). The V gene's germline CDR1 is SNHLY and CDR2 FYNNEI. This CDR3 contains 13 residues. With 6 bases removed from V and 5 bases from J, the gap between germline ends came to 14 bases. CDR3 sequence reads: CASSLNRVDEQYV. CDR3 DNA sequence: TGTGCCAGCAGCTTAAACAGGGTGGACGAGCAGTACGTC.

The chain uses TRBV6-5 and TRBJ1-1, with D unresolved. The germline V gene has CDR1 MNHEY and CDR2 SVGAGI. This CDR3 is built from 11 residues. Trimming took off 5 bases at V and 3 bases at J, with 4 bases between the two ends. The CDR3 region has the DNA TGTGCCAGCAGTCCCTACACTGAAGCTTTCTTT. Translated: CASSPYTEAFF.